The present TCR beta chain was sequenced within a study of cytomegalovirus exposure and HLA in healthy donors. A word on this clone: Antigen: not known.

CDR3 length: 16 residues. V was clipped by 4 bases and J by 2 bases; unmatched bases: 7. Per the germline V gene, CDR1 is MRHNA and CDR2 is SNTAGT. From the approximately 120-subject validation cohort, which was separate from the roughly 700-subject first cohort, the donors were drawn. Assay used: immunoSEQ multiplex PCR; TCRdb lists only in-frame clones, some missing. The top ten hold around 1% of the sample, which has approximately 200,000 clones, about 93% seen once. Findings and caveats of the study: TCR beta chains numbering approximately 150 were designated cytomegalovirus-associated. First-cohort TCR clusters were later found to tend to co-occur in the approximately 120 validation repertoires. Confirmation in vitro established that three CMV-associated chains were specific for CMV antigens.

The chain is built from TRBV6-4 and TRBJ2-3, with 9 bases lining up with TRBD1. The origin of this receptor is a woman between 18 and 29 years old in good health and CMV-seronegative. The sequencing sample was made of PBMCs. CDR3 in amino acids: CASSASGQGHTDTQYF. The CDR3 bases are TGTGCCAGCAGTGCCTCGGGACAGGGACACACAGATACGCAGTATTTT.